These 30 T cell receptor beta chains were sequenced from one sample in a study of cytomegalovirus exposure and HLA in healthy donors. Profiling relied on immunoSEQ multiplex PCR, and the TCRdb table lists in-frame clones only, not all of them. In the table there are approximately 54,000 clones, roughly 90% of which are singletons. The sample consisted of PBMCs. The receptors were gathered from a woman aged 18-29 years in good health and CMV-seropositive.

This clone has a single count. The chain is built from TRBV5-1 and TRBJ2-5; a weak D match, TRBD2 (5 bases). Germline CDR1 is SGHRS and CDR2 is YFSETQ. Trimming cost V 0 bases and J 2 bases, with 8 bases left between them. This CDR3 has 14 residues. The CDR3 loop is CASSLVSGQETQYF. CDR3 coding DNA: TGCGCCAGCAGCTTGGTCAGCGGTCAAGAGACCCAGTACTTC.

The chain links TRBV10-2 to TRBJ2-5, with no clear D. V was trimmed by 7 bases and J by 4 bases, leaving 13 bases between them. Germline-derived CDR1 and CDR2 are WSHSY and SAAADI. The CDR3 runs to 13 residues. CDR3 sequence: CASNALVGETQYF. CDR3 DNA sequence: TGCGCCAGCAACGCGCTAGTGGGAGAGACCCAGTACTTC.

V is TRBV10-3 and J is TRBJ2-3; D remains ambiguous. Trimming shortened V by 3 bases and J by 0 bases, and 10 bases separated the two germline ends. The CDR3 is 15 amino acids. The germline V gene encodes CDR1 ENHRY and CDR2 SYGVKD. The CDR3 sequence: CAISDPGSSTDTQYF. Here the CDR3 DNA reads TGTGCCATCAGTGATCCCGGGTCTAGCACAGATACGCAGTATTTT.

The chain recombines TRBV30 with TRBJ2-3; tentative D call: TRBD2 (6 bases). Germline CDR1 GTSNPN, CDR2 SVGIG (reference sequence). The CDR3 is 19 residues long. Trimming took off 1 base at V and 2 bases at J, with 25 bases between the two ends. The CDR3 DNA follows: TGTGCCTGGAGTGCCTTCCTTTCGTCCGGGGGAGAAAACACAGATACGCAGTATTTT. This encodes CAWSAFLSSGGENTDTQYF.

The chain couples TRBV19 to TRBJ2-2; 7 nucleotides align to TRBD1. The J segment lost 7 bases and the V segment lost 3 bases, leaving 11 bases of the junction unmatched. The CDR3 has 16 residues. The germline gives CDR1 LNHDA, CDR2 SQIVND (reference sequence). The CDR3 DNA is TGTGCCAGTAGTATGGGAGCTACAGGGGTTAGCGGGGAGCTGTTTTTT. Translating it yields CASSMGATGVSGELFF.

The chain carries TRBV30 and TRBJ2-1, with 12 bases matching TRBD2. Germline V gene sequence: CDR1 GTSNPN, CDR2 SVGIG (reference sequence). Unmatched junction bases numbered 18, after V lost 2 bases and J lost 16 bases. The CDR3 runs to 16 residues. CDR3 coding DNA: TGTGCCTGGAGTCAACCACGACTAGCGGGGGACCTCCTGCCCTTCTTC. Translated: CAWSQPRLAGDLLPFF.

The chain combines TRBV29-1 with TRBJ2-1, with 8 bases aligning to TRBD2. The V gene end was trimmed by 6 bases and the J gene end by 16 bases; junction bases not matched to a gene: 11. The CDR3 length is 11 residues. Germline-derived CDR1 and CDR2 are SQVTM and ANQGSEA. This chain's CDR3 is CSVPDRGGQFF. CDR3 in DNA: TGCAGCGTCCCGGATCGGGGGGGCCAATTCTTC.

This clone was found once. The CDR3 DNA reads as TGTGCCAGCAGTATCCTCCAGGGGGGGAACACTGAAGCTTTCTTT. It encodes CASSILQGGNTEAFF. V and J are TRBV6-1 and TRBJ1-1; 7 bases match TRBD1. This CDR3 contains 15 residues. The ends lost 5 bases at V and 1 base at J; junction bases unmatched: 7. The germline gives CDR1 MNHNS, CDR2 SASEGT.

The V call is TRBV14, the J call TRBJ1-1; D is unclear. The CDR3 loop spans 15 amino acids. Germline lookup yields CDR1 SGHDN and CDR2 FVKESK. Trimming removed 0 bases at V and 0 bases at J, with 8 bases between. The chain's CDR3 is CASSQEHTLNTEAFF. The CDR3 DNA reads as TGTGCCAGCAGCCAAGAGCACACCTTGAACACTGAAGCTTTCTTT.

The chain uses TRBV10-3 and TRBJ1-5, with a possible D match to TRBD1 (5 bases). Trimming pared 5 bases from V and 1 base from J, leaving 18 bases between. CDR1 and CDR2 from the germline V gene are ENHRY and SYGVKD. The CDR3 sequence is 17 residues long. CDR3 DNA: TGTGCCATCAGTCTCGTGGAGGGGCGGATGAGCAATCAGCCCCAGCATTTT. Its translation is CAISLVEGRMSNQPQHF.

In regard to this clone: Mismatch with germline at one junction end may stem from a read error. The genes are TRBV5-4 and TRBJ2-2; D is undetermined. The V gene's germline CDR1 is SGHNT and CDR2 YYREEE (reference sequence). The CDR3 consists of 15 residues. The DNA for the CDR3 is TGCGCCAGCAGCTCCGCCCCGAGTAACACCGGGGAGCTGTTTTTT. It yields the protein CASSSAPSNTGELFF. The full variable domain, its missing parts supplied by reference TRBV5-4 and TRBJ2-2, is ETGVTQSPTHLIKTRGQQVTLRCSSQSGHNTVSWYQQALGQGPQFIFQYYREEENGRGNFPPRFSGLQFPNYSSELNVNALELDDSALYLCASSSAPSNTGELFFGEGSRLTVL.

The V call is TRBV5-4, the J call TRBJ1-4, with 7 positions matching TRBD1. Germline CDR1 is SGHNT and CDR2 is YYREEE (reference sequence). The CDR3 is made up of 14 amino acids. Trimming cost V 4 bases and J 6 bases; bases outside gene matches: 6. The CDR3 DNA reads TGTGCCAGCAGCCAACAGGGGCGGTATGAAAAACTGTTTTTT. Protein product: CASSQQGRYEKLFF.

J is TRBJ2-1 and V is TRBV7-9, with TRBD2 as a possible D gene (6 bases). CDR3 size: 16 residues. V lost 1 base and J 4 bases, leaving 14 bases between the germline ends. Germline-derived CDR1 and CDR2 are SEHNR and FQNEAQ (reference sequence). The CDR3 here is CASSLGAGPIYNEQFF. For the CDR3, the DNA is TGTGCCAGCAGCTTAGGGGCGGGACCCATTTACAATGAGCAGTTCTTC.

The rearrangement uses TRBV7-9 and TRBJ1-2, with TRBD1 matching over 9 bases. With 1 base clipped from V and 0 bases from J, the junction kept 3 bases outside the gene matches. The CDR3 loop spans 16 amino acids. Per the germline V gene, CDR1 is SEHNR and CDR2 is FQNEAQ (reference sequence). CDR3 region: CASSLDWDRANYGYTF. CDR3 nucleotides: TGTGCCAGCAGCTTAGATTGGGACAGGGCTAACTATGGCTACACCTTC.

The chain has TRBV7-6 and TRBJ2-2; 10 positions agree with TRBD1. This CDR3 has 14 residues. Germline CDR1 and CDR2: SGHVS and FNYEAQ. V shed 5 bases and J 7 bases; nucleotides not matched to a gene: 4. The CDR3 sequence is CASSRQGAIGELFF. CDR3 DNA sequence: TGTGCCAGCAGCAGACAGGGGGCAATCGGGGAGCTGTTTTTT. Full variable domain (missing parts from reference TRBV7-6 and TRBJ2-2): GAGVSQSPRYKVTKRGQDVALRCDPISGHVSLYWYRQALGQGPEFLTYFNYEAQQDKSGLPNDRFSAERPEGSISTLTIQRTEQRDSAMYRCASSRQGAIGELFFGEGSRLTVL.

The chain uses TRBV14 and TRBJ1-4; D might be TRBD1 (6 bases). V was clipped by 3 bases and J by 4 bases, with 21 bases between them. CDR1 is SGHDN and CDR2 is FVKESK in the germline V gene. The CDR3 is 18 residues long. The CDR3 reads CASSHEPFPGAYNEKLFF. CDR3 sequence (DNA): TGTGCCAGCAGCCACGAGCCGTTCCCAGGGGCCTATAATGAAAAACTGTTTTTT.

The chain combines TRBV5-1 with TRBJ2-3; 10 bases are shared with TRBD1. Trimming took 4 bases from V and 5 from J; bases not matched to a gene: 13. This CDR3 has 17 amino acids. Germline-derived CDR1 and CDR2 are SGHRS and YFSETQ. CDR3 sequence: CASSDIEGGQGIDTQYF. The CDR3 region has the DNA TGCGCCAGCAGCGACATAGAAGGGGGACAGGGGATAGATACGCAGTATTTT.

V gene TRBV2 combines with J gene TRBJ2-3, with unresolved D. Germline CDR1 reads SNHLY; CDR2 reads FYNNEI. V was cut by 2 bases and J by 0 bases, with 9 bases left in between. CDR3 length: 15 residues. The CDR3 DNA follows: TGTGCCAGCAGTGAATCTTTCTCTAGCACAGATACGCAGTATTTT. It is translated as CASSESFSSTDTQYF.

This chain joins TRBV6-1 and TRBJ2-7; a possible D gene is TRBD2 (6 bases). This CDR3 comprises 13 residues. Germline CDR1 MNHNS, CDR2 SASEGT. V lost 6 bases to trimming and J lost 3 bases, with 12 bases between them. Written as DNA, the CDR3 is TGTGCCAGCAGGGAGGGCCCTAACTACGAGCAGTACTTC. Translation: CASREGPNYEQYF.

The genes are TRBV19 and TRBJ1-4; 8 nucleotides agree with TRBD1. The junction had 12 bases not matched to a gene; V was cut back by 5 bases and J by 7 bases. This CDR3 spans 16 amino acids. Germline CDR1 LNHDA, CDR2 SQIVND (reference sequence). The CDR3 DNA reads as TGTGCCAGTAGTCCCGAACTCGCGACAGGGGCTGAAAAACTGTTTTTT. Protein product: CASSPELATGAEKLFF.

The chain recombines TRBV6-1 with TRBJ1-4, with 7 bases identical to TRBD1. Germline CDR1 reads MNHNS; CDR2 reads SASEGT. The CDR3 is 15 residues long. V dropped 2 bases and J dropped 2; count of bases not matched to a gene: 2. The DNA of the CDR3 is TGTGCCAGCAGTGAAATGGGACAGACTAATGAAAAACTGTTTTTT. Amino acid sequence: CASSEMGQTNEKLFF.

The chain recombines TRBV5-5 with TRBJ2-3; 9 bases are shared with TRBD2. CDR3 length: 14 amino acids. J lost 5 bases, V lost 4 bases, and 5 bases had no gene match. CDR1 and CDR2 (germline): SGHKS, YYEKEE (reference sequence). This CDR3 reads CASSRLAGRDTQYF. The CDR3 nucleotides are TGTGCCAGCAGCCGGCTAGCGGGGAGAGATACGCAGTATTTT.

The CDR3, as DNA: TGTGCCAGTAGTCCGGACAGGGGAGTCGGTCAGCCCCAGCATTTT. Amino acid sequence: CASSPDRGVGQPQHF. The rearrangement uses TRBV19 and TRBJ1-5; TRBD1 matches at 9 bases. Looked up from germline, CDR1 is LNHDA and CDR2 is SQIVND (reference sequence). Losses at the gene ends were 5 bases for V and 6 bases for J; bases not matched to a gene: 8. The CDR3 runs to 15 residues.

J is TRBJ2-1 and V is TRBV7-9; 10 bases agree with TRBD1. After removal of 4 bases from V and 3 bases from J, the junction contained 3 bases not matched to a gene. The CDR3 is made up of 15 amino acids. CDR1 and CDR2 from the germline V gene are SEHNR and FQNEAQ (reference sequence). DNA of the CDR3: TGTGCCAGCAGCTACCGGGACAGGGGCTACAATGAGCAGTTCTTC. It is translated as CASSYRDRGYNEQFF. The full variable domain, rest sourced from reference TRBV7-9 and TRBJ2-1, is DTGVSQNPRHKITKRGQNVTFRCDPISEHNRLYWYRQTLGQGPEFLTYFQNEAQLEKSRLLSDRFSAERPKGSFSTLEIQRTEQGDSAMYLCASSYRDRGYNEQFFGPGTRLTVL.

This sequence joins TRBV30 and TRBJ2-5; perhaps TRBD1 as D (6 bases). Trimming pared 1 base from V and 5 bases from J, leaving 11 bases between. The CDR3 totals 13 residues. Germline V gene sequence: CDR1 GTSNPN, CDR2 SVGIG (reference sequence). For the CDR3, the DNA is TGTGCCTGGAGTGGGGGGCCGGGTGAGACCCAGTACTTC. It translates to CAWSGGPGETQYF.

The V call is TRBV19, the J call TRBJ2-1, with D maybe TRBD1 (6 bases). Germline assignment: CDR1 LNHDA and CDR2 SQIVND (reference sequence). CDR3 length: 15 residues. V was cut by 6 bases and J by 0 bases, with 12 bases left in between. Here the CDR3 reads CASRRQESSYNEQFF. The CDR3 bases are TGTGCCAGTAGAAGACAGGAGAGCTCCTACAATGAGCAGTTCTTC. Full variable domain (remainder filled in from reference TRBV19 and TRBJ2-1): DGGITQSPKYLFRKEGQNVTLSCEQNLNHDAMYWYRQDPGQGLRLIYYSQIVNDFQKGDIAEGYSVSREKKESFPLTVTSAQKNPTAFYLCASRRQESSYNEQFFGPGTRLTVL.

V gene TRBV6-5 combines with J gene TRBJ2-7, with D possibly matching TRBD2 (5 bases). Trimming removed 2 bases at V and 0 bases at J, with 11 bases between. CDR1 MNHEY and CDR2 SVGAGI come from the germline V gene. The length of the CDR3 is 15 residues. CDR3 amino acids: CASSYTRGSSYEQYF. CDR3 bases: TGTGCCAGCAGTTACACCCGAGGGTCCTCCTACGAGCAGTACTTC.

In this sample, this clone turned up a few times. V is TRBV5-1 and J is TRBJ2-3; tentative D call: TRBD2 (6 bases). Trimming removed 1 base from V and 7 bases from J, with 13 bases in between. Germline CDR1 reads SGHRS; CDR2 reads YFSETQ. CDR3 length: 14 residues. CDR3 DNA sequence: TGCGCCAGCAGCTTGTTGGCGGGGCTGAATACGCAGTATTTT. It is translated as CASSLLAGLNTQYF.

This chain links TRBV6-4 with TRBJ2-2; 8 bases are a match to TRBD1. The CDR3 is 17 residues long. Trimming removed 2 bases from V and 1 base from J; junction bases left unmatched: 6. Germline V gives CDR1 MRHNA, CDR2 SNTAGT. As DNA, the CDR3 is TGTGCCAGCAGTGACACGGACAGGGCAGAGAACACCGGGGAGCTGTTTTTT. As protein: CASSDTDRAENTGELFF.

This clone appeared a few times. The genes are TRBV6-1 and TRBJ2-7; D possibly corresponds to TRBD1 (6 bases). The CDR3 totals 14 residues. CDR1 and CDR2 (germline): MNHNS, SASEGT. The V and J ends lost 10 bases and 0 bases respectively, with 16 bases between them. CDR3 amino acids: CATSTGYSSYEQYF. CDR3 nucleotides: TGTGCCACGTCGACAGGTTATAGCTCCTACGAGCAGTACTTC.